The TCR beta chain under discussion was sequenced for a study of T cells in women clearing cervical HPV infection. The CDR3 has 18 residues. CDR1 is MGHRA, CDR2 YSYEKL, per germline. The ends lost 3 bases at V and 0 bases at J; junction bases unmatched: 11. In the case of this clone: As yet, its antigen is unknown. The observed sequence ends 3 residues before the CDR3 terminus, with the missing tail filled in from the germline J gene.

The study, taken as a whole, reports: Cases carried less TRBV6-7 than controls: 0.11% versus 0.16%. Cases and controls were distinguished at AUC approximately 0.81 by richness and V genes.

Genomic DNA, averaging approximately 1,200 ng per sample, yielded TCR beta CDR3 via immunoSEQ. Assay used: immunoSEQ multiplex PCR; TCRdb lists only in-frame clones, some missing. The listing contains tens of thousands of clones. This TCR was recovered from a woman between 18 and 70 years old with a cervical HPV16 infection that either progressed to CIN3+ or cleared (not recorded which). Sequencing input: blood buffy coat. The chain links TRBV4-1 to TRBJ1-3, with 7 bases that match TRBD1. The CDR3 sequence: CASSQPMDRQDSGNTIYF. The CDR3 DNA, read in part, is TGCGCCAGCAGCCAGCCTATGGACAGGCAAGACTCTGGAAACACC.